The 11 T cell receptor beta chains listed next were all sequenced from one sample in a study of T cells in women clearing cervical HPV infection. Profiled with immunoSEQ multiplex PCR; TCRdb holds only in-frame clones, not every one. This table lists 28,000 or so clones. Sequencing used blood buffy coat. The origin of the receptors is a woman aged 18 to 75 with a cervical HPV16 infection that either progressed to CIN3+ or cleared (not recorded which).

The CDR3 sequence: CASSVLGAETQYF. CDR3 bases read: TGTGCCAGCAGTGTTCTGGGGGCGGAGACG. The rearrangement joins TRBV2 to TRBJ2-3; possibly TRBD1 for D (6 bases). The read comes to an end 3 residues before the CDR3 does, leaving the germline J gene to fill in the end. Germline CDR1 and CDR2: SNHLY and FYNNEI. CDR3 length: 13 residues.

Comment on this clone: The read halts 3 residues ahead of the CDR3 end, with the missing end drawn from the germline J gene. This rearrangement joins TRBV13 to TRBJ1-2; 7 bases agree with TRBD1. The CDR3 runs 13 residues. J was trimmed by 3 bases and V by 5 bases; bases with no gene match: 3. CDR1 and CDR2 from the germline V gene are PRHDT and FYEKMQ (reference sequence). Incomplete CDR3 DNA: TGTGCCAGCAGCGACGGACAGGACTATGGC. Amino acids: CASSDGQDYG. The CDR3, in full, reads CASSDGQDYGYTF.

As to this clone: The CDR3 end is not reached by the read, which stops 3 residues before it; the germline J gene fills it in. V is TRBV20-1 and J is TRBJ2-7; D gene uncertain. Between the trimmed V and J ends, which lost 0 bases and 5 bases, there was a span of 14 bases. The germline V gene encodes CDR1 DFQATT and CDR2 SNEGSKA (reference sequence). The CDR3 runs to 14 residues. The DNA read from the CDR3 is TGCAGTGCTAGAGATCTAAGTAGTCGGGACGAG. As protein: CSARDLSSRDE. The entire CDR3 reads CSARDLSSRDEQYF.

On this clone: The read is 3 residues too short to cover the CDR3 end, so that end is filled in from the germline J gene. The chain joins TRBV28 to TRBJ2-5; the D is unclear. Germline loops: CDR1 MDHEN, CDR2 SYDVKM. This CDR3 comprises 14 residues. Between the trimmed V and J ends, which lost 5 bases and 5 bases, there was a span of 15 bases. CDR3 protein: CASSRPVGHETQYF. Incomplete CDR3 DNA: TGTGCCAGCAGTCGTCCAGTAGGGCACGAGACC.

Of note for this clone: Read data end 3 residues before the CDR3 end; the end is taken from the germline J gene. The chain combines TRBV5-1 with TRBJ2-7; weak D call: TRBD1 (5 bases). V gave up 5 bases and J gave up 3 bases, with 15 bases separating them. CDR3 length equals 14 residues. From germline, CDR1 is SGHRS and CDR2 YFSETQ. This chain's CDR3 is CASRRGDSDYEQYF. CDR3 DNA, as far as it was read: TGCGCCAGCAGACGAGGAGACAGCGACTACGAG. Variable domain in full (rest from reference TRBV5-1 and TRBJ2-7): KAGVTQTPRYLIKTRGQQVTLSCSPISGHRSVSWYQQTPGQGLQFLFEYFSETQRNKGNFPGRFSGRQFSNSRSEMNVSTLELGDSALYLCASRRGDSDYEQYFGPGTRLTVT.

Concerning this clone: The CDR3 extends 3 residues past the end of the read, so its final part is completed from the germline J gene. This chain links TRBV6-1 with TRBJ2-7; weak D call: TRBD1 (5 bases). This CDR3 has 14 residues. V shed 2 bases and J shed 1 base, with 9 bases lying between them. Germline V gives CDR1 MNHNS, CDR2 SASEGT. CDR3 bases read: TGTGCCAGCAGTGAATTGTGGACATCCTACGAG. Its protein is CASSELWTSYE. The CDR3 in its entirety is CASSELWTSYEQYF.

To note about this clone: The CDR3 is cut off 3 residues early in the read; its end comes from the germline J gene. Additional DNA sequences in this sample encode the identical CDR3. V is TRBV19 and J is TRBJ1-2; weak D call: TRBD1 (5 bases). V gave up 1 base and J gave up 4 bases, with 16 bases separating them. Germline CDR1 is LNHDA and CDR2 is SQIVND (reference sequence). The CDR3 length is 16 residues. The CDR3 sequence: CASSIVYLGQTYGYTF. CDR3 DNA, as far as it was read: TGTGCCAGTAGTATAGTCTACTTGGGGCAGACCTATGGC.

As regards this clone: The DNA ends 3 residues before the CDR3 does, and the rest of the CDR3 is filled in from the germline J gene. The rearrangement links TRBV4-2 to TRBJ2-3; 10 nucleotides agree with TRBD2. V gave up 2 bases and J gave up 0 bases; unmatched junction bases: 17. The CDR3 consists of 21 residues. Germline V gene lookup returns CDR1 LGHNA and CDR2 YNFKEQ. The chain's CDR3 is CASSQLYRGQREGGSTDTQYF. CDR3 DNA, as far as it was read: TGTGCCAGCAGCCAACTCTACAGGGGACAGCGGGAGGGAGGTAGCACAGATACG.

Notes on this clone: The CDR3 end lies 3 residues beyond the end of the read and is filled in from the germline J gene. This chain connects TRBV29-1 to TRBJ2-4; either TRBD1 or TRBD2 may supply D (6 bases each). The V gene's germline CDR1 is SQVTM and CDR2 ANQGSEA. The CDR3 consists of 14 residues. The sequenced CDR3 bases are TGCAGCGTTGAACAACAGCTTAACGGAGGGGGT. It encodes CSVEQQLNGGG. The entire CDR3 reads CSVEQQLNGGGQYF.

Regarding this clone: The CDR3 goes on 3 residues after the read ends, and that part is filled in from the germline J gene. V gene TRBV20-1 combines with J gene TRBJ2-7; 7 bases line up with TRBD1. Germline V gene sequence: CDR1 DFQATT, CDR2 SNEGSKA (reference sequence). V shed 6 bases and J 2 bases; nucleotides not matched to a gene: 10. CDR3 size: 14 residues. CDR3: CSAQTGQAPYEQYF. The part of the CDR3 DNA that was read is TGCAGTGCCCAGACAGGGCAGGCCCCCTACGAG.

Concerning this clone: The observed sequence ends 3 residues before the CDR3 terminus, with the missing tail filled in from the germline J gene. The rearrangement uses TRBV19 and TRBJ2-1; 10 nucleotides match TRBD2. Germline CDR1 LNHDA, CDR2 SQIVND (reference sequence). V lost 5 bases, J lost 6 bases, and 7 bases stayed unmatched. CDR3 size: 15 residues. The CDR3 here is CASSPTLAGANEQFF. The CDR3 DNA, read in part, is TGTGCCAGTAGTCCGACCCTAGCGGGAGCCAATGAG. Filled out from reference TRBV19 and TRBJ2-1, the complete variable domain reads DGGITQSPKYLFRKEGQNVTLSCEQNLNHDAMYWYRQDPGQGLRLIYYSQIVNDFQKGDIAEGYSVSREKKESFPLTVTSAQKNPTAFYLCASSPTLAGANEQFFGPGTRLTVL.